This T cell receptor (delta chain) was recorded in a study of gamma-delta T cells after stem cell transplantation. The CDR3 is 21 residues long. V lost 1 base and J lost 3; bases outside the gene matches: 21. Germline CDR1 reads TSWWSYY; CDR2 reads QGS. TCRdb reanalysed the RT-PCR reads with CATT. The sample yields several thousand delta-chain clones, about 23% seen once. Sequenced: gamma-delta T cells. The origin of this receptor is a human donor. It is not recorded whose cells these are; they may come from a transplant donor. V and J are TRDV1 and TRDJ1; 9 positions match TRDD3. The CDR3 sequence is CALGEHSFLAGGWVTPDKLIF. CDR3 coding DNA: TGTGCTCTTGGGGAACACTCCTTCCTGGCTGGGGGATGGGTTACACCCGATAAACTCATCTTT.